The 25 T cell receptor beta chains given below trace back to one sample, sequenced in a study of brain metastases from non-small cell lung cancer. Data came from immunoSEQ multiplex PCR; TCRdb stores just in-frame clones and leaves some out. This table has about 2,200 clones, around 86% appearing once. Sequencing used tumor-adjacent normal tissue. These TCRs come from a donor at least 40 years old with non-small cell lung cancer.

On this clone: One end of the junction is discordant with germline, which a read error may explain. The CDR3 reads CTSSPTSTAPPRWSTEAFF. DNA of the CDR3: TGCACCAGCAGCCCTACAAGCACAGCCCCTCCGAGGTGGAGCACTGAAGCTTTCTTT. This chain links TRBV4-1 with TRBJ1-1; D is ambiguous. The CDR3 extends over 19 amino acids. CDR1 and CDR2 from the germline V gene are MGHRA and YSYEKL.

The chain couples TRBV5-6 to TRBJ1-2; no definite D call. Germline V gene data show CDR1 as SGHDT and CDR2 as YYEEEE. The CDR3 has 15 amino acids. Trimming cost V 4 bases and J 7 bases, with 20 bases left between them. The CDR3 here is CASSPAGVLSSGYTF. CDR3 coding DNA: TGTGCCAGCAGCCCCGCCGGAGTTCTTAGCTCTGGCTACACCTTC.

In regard to this clone: One end of the junction does not line up with germline, which may come from a read error. V usage is TRBV5-1 and J usage is TRBJ1-1; 7 nucleotides match TRBD1. In germline, CDR1 is SGHRS, CDR2 YFSETQ. The CDR3 covers 15 residues. In DNA form, the CDR3 reads TGCGCCAGCAGCTTCGGACAGGATGGGGGCACTAAAGCTTTCTTT. Residues: CASSFGQDGGTKAFF.

The chain combines TRBV4-2 with TRBJ2-5; perhaps TRBD1 as D (6 bases). The CDR3 consists of 16 residues. In germline, CDR1 is LGHNA, CDR2 YNFKEQ. V lost 5 bases and J 7 bases, leaving 23 bases between the germline ends. The CDR3 nucleotides read TGTGCCAGCAGCTCACCTTTCGTGGGGGCCGAAGGGACCCAGTACTTC. Its protein is CASSSPFVGAEGTQYF.

The chain employs TRBV2 and TRBJ2-2, with D possibly TRBD2 on 6 matching bases. V was shortened by 7 bases and J by 0 bases, with 12 bases between the two germline ends. CDR3 length: 15 residues. CDR1 is SNHLY and CDR2 is FYNNEI in the germline V gene. The CDR3 DNA is TGTGCCAGCACGGAGGGACCGACGAACACCGGGGAGCTGTTTTTT. It yields the protein CASTEGPTNTGELFF.

Comments on this clone: Sequence at one end of the junction differs from germline and may be a read error. This chain joins TRBV7-2 and TRBJ1-1; D not resolved. The CDR3 is 15 amino acids. The V gene's germline CDR1 is SGHTA and CDR2 FQGNSA. CDR3 in amino acids: CVSSLDVEGNTEAFF. CDR3 sequence (DNA): TGTGTCAGCAGCTTAGATGTGGAAGGTAACACTGAAGCTTTCTTT.

As concerns this clone: Other DNA sequences within the sample encode an identical CDR3. V and J are TRBV6-1 and TRBJ1-2; no definite D call. The CDR3 is 13 residues long. Per the germline V gene, CDR1 is MNHNS and CDR2 is SASEGT. With 1 base removed from V and 4 bases from J, the gap between germline ends came to 7 bases. CDR3 nucleotide sequence: TGTGCCAGCAGTGAAGTGATAAGCTATGGCTACACCTTC. Amino acid sequence: CASSEVISYGYTF.

This chain uses TRBV6-4 with TRBJ2-3; the match to TRBD2 covers 12 bases. Germline loops: CDR1 MRHNA, CDR2 SNTAGT. The CDR3 consists of 16 residues. Losses at the gene ends were 6 bases for V and 5 bases for J; bases not matched to a gene: 9. The CDR3 reads CASRPAASGRGDTQYF. CDR3 DNA: TGTGCCAGCAGACCCGCCGCTAGCGGGAGGGGAGATACGCAGTATTTT.

The rearrangement links TRBV7-8 to TRBJ1-2; tentative D call: TRBD1 (5 bases). In germline, CDR1 is SGHVS, CDR2 FQNEAQ. The CDR3 extends over 13 amino acids. Trimming stripped 3 bases from V and 7 bases from J, with 12 bases between. The CDR3 DNA reads as TGTGCCAGCAGCTTTGGGTTTGGGGGTGGCTACACCTTC. Translated, it gives CASSFGFGGGYTF.

This chain links TRBV27 with TRBJ1-2; perhaps TRBD1 as D (5 bases). The CDR3 consists of 14 residues. Germline V gives CDR1 MNHEY, CDR2 SMNVEV (reference sequence). The ends were cut back, 10 bases at V and 7 bases at J, with 22 bases in the middle. The CDR3 loop reads CATTRDGGEAGYTF. The CDR3 DNA sequence: TGTGCCACCACACGGGACGGGGGGGAGGCTGGCTACACCTTC.

The genes are TRBV13 and TRBJ2-3, with TRBD2 matching 14 bases. This CDR3 region has 16 residues. J was trimmed by 6 bases and V by 1 base; bases with no gene match: 3. The germline V gene encodes CDR1 PRHDT and CDR2 FYEKMQ (reference sequence). The CDR3 sequence is CASSLEGLAGDDTQYF. The CDR3 coding sequence is TGTGCCAGCAGCTTAGAGGGACTAGCGGGGGACGATACGCAGTATTTT.

This clone was seen once. The chain carries TRBV29-1 and TRBJ1-1; no firm D call. Germline CDR1 SQVTM, CDR2 ANQGSEA. The CDR3 loop spans 11 amino acids. V gave up 4 bases and J gave up 11 bases, with 14 bases separating them. The CDR3 loop reads CSVVWERGAFF. The CDR3 nucleotides are TGCAGCGTTGTCTGGGAACGAGGGGCTTTCTTT.

The chain has TRBV3-1 (or the pseudogene TRBV3-2) and TRBJ1-2, with 8 bases identical to TRBD1. Germline lookup yields CDR1 LGHDT and CDR2 YNNKEL (reference sequence). J lost 12 bases, V lost 1 base, and 10 bases had no gene match. CDR3 size: 14 residues. CDR3 bases: TGTGCCAGCAGCCAAGGGACAGGGCCACTCCTCGACACCTTC. Its translation: CASSQGTGPLLDTF.

The chain links TRBV3-1 (or the pseudogene TRBV3-2) to TRBJ2-7, with unresolved D. CDR1 and CDR2 (germline): LGHDT, YNNKEL (reference sequence). This CDR3 has 14 residues. V gave up 0 bases and J gave up 6 bases, with 12 bases separating them. CDR3 bases: TGTGCCAGCAGCCAAGATTTCCGCCTCGCCGAGCAGTACTTC. Protein product: CASSQDFRLAEQYF.

This chain links TRBV6-4 with TRBJ2-5, with D perhaps matching TRBD1 (5 bases). The ends were cut back, 0 bases at V and 3 bases at J, with 11 bases in the middle. Germline values: CDR1 MRHNA, CDR2 SNTAGT. The CDR3 covers 15 residues. This CDR3 reads CASSDSYGAEETQYF. As DNA, the CDR3 is TGTGCCAGCAGTGACTCGTATGGGGCAGAAGAGACCCAGTACTTC.

V usage is TRBV7-6 and J usage is TRBJ2-5; 12 bases align to TRBD2. The germline V gene encodes CDR1 SGHVS and CDR2 FNYEAQ. The V and J ends lost 3 bases and 4 bases, in that order; junction bases with no gene match: 12. This CDR3 is 18 amino acids long. The CDR3 region has the DNA TGTGCCAGCAGCTTTCAGACTAGCGGGGGCCCCGGGAGAGAGACCCAGTACTTC. It translates to CASSFQTSGGPGRETQYF. The full variable domain, completed using reference TRBV7-6 and TRBJ2-5, is GAGVSQSPRYKVTKRGQDVALRCDPISGHVSLYWYRQALGQGPEFLTYFNYEAQQDKSGLPNDRFSAERPEGSISTLTIQRTEQRDSAMYRCASSFQTSGGPGRETQYFGPGTRLLVL.

The chain is built from TRBV3-1 (or the pseudogene TRBV3-2) and TRBJ1-3; 9 positions agree with TRBD1. Trimming removed 5 bases from V and 2 bases from J; junction bases left unmatched: 4. Germline V gives CDR1 LGHDT, CDR2 YNNKEL (reference sequence). The CDR3 is 15 residues long. The CDR3 loop reads CASSVTGGAGNTIYF. In DNA form, the CDR3 reads TGTGCCAGCAGCGTGACAGGGGGAGCTGGAAACACCATATATTTT.

Worth noting for this clone: At one of its ends the junction is not consistent with the germline gene, which may arise from a read error. Within the sample, other DNA sequences also encode this same CDR3. The rearrangement uses TRBV20-1 and TRBJ2-7, with a weak D call TRBD2 (5 bases). The CDR3 is made up of 11 amino acids. CDR1 is DFQATT and CDR2 is SNEGSKA in the germline V gene (reference sequence). The CDR3 coding sequence is TGCAGTGCTCTCCGGGGTGACGAGCAGTATTTC. Protein sequence: CSALRGDEQYF.

The V call is TRBV3-1 (or the pseudogene TRBV3-2), the J call TRBJ2-7; D gene unclear. Trimming removed 1 base from V and 7 bases from J, with 8 bases in between. Germline values: CDR1 LGHDT, CDR2 YNNKEL (reference sequence). This CDR3 region has 12 residues. The CDR3 spells CASSQVEAEQYF. As DNA, the CDR3 is TGTGCCAGCAGCCAAGTTGAAGCTGAGCAGTACTTC.

The gene calls are TRBV7-8 and TRBJ2-1, with TRBD2 as a possible D gene (7 bases). Trimming cost V 4 bases and J 4 bases, with 20 bases left between them. The germline V gene encodes CDR1 SGHVS and CDR2 FQNEAQ. The CDR3 is 17 amino acids. DNA for the CDR3: TGTGCCAGCAGCTCCCCCCTGTGGGGGGGCTTTTACAATGAGCAGTTCTTC. It codes for CASSSPLWGGFYNEQFF.

V and J are TRBV5-1 and TRBJ2-2; D uncertain. The CDR3 is made up of 16 amino acids. Trimming shortened V by 0 bases and J by 5 bases, and 14 bases separated the two germline ends. Germline V CDR1 and CDR2: SGHRS, YFSETQ. In DNA form, the CDR3 reads TGCGCCAGCAGCTTGGTTAGCTCACTGGAGACCGGGGAGCTGTTTTTT. Translated: CASSLVSSLETGELFF.

In this sample, this clone turned up a few times. V and J are TRBV6-5 and TRBJ1-5; 7 bases map to TRBD1. Germline assignment: CDR1 MNHEY and CDR2 SVGAGI. The trim removed 6 bases at V and 1 base at J, leaving 6 bases unmatched. This CDR3 comprises 15 residues. In DNA, the CDR3 is TGTGCCAGCAGACCACAGGGGATGAGCAATCAGCCCCAGCATTTT. This sequence encodes CASRPQGMSNQPQHF.

This chain joins TRBV6-4 and TRBJ1-6; D remains ambiguous. This CDR3 has 13 amino acids. Germline values: CDR1 MRHNA, CDR2 SNTAGT. Trimming cost V 2 bases and J 5 bases, with 4 bases left between them. The CDR3 reads CASSDRDNSPLHF. The CDR3, as DNA: TGTGCCAGCAGTGACAGGGATAATTCACCCCTCCACTTT.

The chain joins TRBV3-1 (or the pseudogene TRBV3-2) to TRBJ2-1; D possibly corresponds to TRBD1 (6 bases). Germline CDR1 reads LGHDT; CDR2 reads YNNKEL (reference sequence). The V gene lost 4 bases and the J gene lost 8 bases, with 12 bases spanning the gap. CDR3 length: 13 residues. CDR3 bases: TGTGCCAGCAGCCTGGACAGAATCGATGAGCAGTTCTTC. Protein product: CASSLDRIDEQFF.

This clone was found once. One junction end disagrees with the germline gene, perhaps due to a read error. The CDR3 sequence: CASSYSRSNEQFF. The CDR3 region has the DNA TGTGCCAGCAGCTACTCCCGGTCCAATGAGCAGTTCTTC. J is TRBJ2-1 and V is TRBV6-2 or TRBV6-3; no clear D gene. CDR3 length: 13 amino acids. Germline CDR1 and CDR2: MNHEY and SVGEGT.